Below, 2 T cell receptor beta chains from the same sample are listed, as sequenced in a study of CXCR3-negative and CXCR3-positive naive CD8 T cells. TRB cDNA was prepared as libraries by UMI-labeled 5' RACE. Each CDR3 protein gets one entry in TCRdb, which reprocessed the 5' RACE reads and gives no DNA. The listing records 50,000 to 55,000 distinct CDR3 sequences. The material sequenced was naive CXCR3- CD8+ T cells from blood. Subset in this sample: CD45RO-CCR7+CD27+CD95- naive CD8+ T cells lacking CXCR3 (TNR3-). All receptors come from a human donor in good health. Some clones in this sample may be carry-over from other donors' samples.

The chain's CDR3 is CATSGLDRPYEQYF. This chain links TRBV15 with TRBJ2-7; TCRdb selects TRBD1, and the lack of DNA leaves this call unchecked. The germline CDR1 and CDR2 sequences are LNHNV and YYDKDF (reference sequence). The CDR3 is 14 amino acids.

The CDR3 sequence is CSARDRDRAFKNIQYF. This chain links TRBV20-1 with TRBJ2-4; the TRBD1 assignment by TCRdb is unverifiable without DNA. The CDR3 runs to 16 residues. Germline CDR1 is DFQATT and CDR2 is SNEGSKA (reference sequence).